The entry that follows covers one TCR beta chain sequence. The antigen remains unidentified. Germline loops: CDR1 KGHSH, CDR2 LQKENI. The CDR3 is 14 residues long. The ends were cut back, 3 bases at V and 6 bases at J, with 12 bases in the middle. Using immunoSEQ multiplex PCR, the repertoire was profiled, and TCRdb retains in-frame clones only, with some absent. The repertoire holds approximately 220,000 clones, with more than 85% as singletons. The sample belongs to a study of T cell responses to AZD1222 COVID-19 vaccine. Study-wide results and caveats: Spike-wide vaccine-associated CD4 TCRs dominated at 160-218 and 743-854. There were mostly white British donors and more females than males, and clonal diversity was possibly underestimated.

Sequences were derived from peripheral blood, sampled on day 0 of MenACWY control vaccination. This sequence was found in an adult in good health. The chain has TRBV18 and TRBJ2-1; D is undetermined. CDR3 coding DNA: TGTGCCAGCTCACCGAAAAGTCCGGGCAATGAGCAGTTCTTC. Amino acid sequence: CASSPKSPGNEQFF. Supplemented by reference TRBV18 and TRBJ2-1, the full variable domain reads NAGVMQNPRHLVRRRGQEARLRCSPMKGHSHVYWYRQLPEEGLKFMVYLQKENIIDESGMPKERFSAEFPKEGPSILRIQQVVRGDSAAYFCASSPKSPGNEQFFGPGTRLTVL.